Included here is one TCR beta chain sequence, with context. Antigen unknown. This entry comes from a study of cytomegalovirus exposure and HLA in healthy donors. Study-level results: Later, an analysis found that TCR clusters from the first cohort tended to co-occur in the 120 validation repertoires.

The study drew the donors from its approximately 120-subject validation cohort, separate from the approximately 670-subject first cohort. The repertoire was sequenced with immunoSEQ multiplex PCR; TCRdb's copy has only in-frame clones and lacks some. The sample lists 150,000 to 200,000 clones, roughly 96% seen once, with roughly 1% in the top ten. Sample: PBMCs. The source is a young woman in good health and CMV-seronegative.

The CDR3 bases are TGCGCCAGCAGCGAGGACAGGAAACCCGGCTACACCTTC. It translates to CASSEDRKPGYTF. The chain has TRBV10-1 and TRBJ1-2, with TRBD1 matching 7 bases. Unmatched junction bases numbered 9, after V lost 6 bases and J lost 8 bases. The CDR3 has 13 residues. CDR1 is WNHNN, CDR2 SYGVQD, per germline (reference sequence).